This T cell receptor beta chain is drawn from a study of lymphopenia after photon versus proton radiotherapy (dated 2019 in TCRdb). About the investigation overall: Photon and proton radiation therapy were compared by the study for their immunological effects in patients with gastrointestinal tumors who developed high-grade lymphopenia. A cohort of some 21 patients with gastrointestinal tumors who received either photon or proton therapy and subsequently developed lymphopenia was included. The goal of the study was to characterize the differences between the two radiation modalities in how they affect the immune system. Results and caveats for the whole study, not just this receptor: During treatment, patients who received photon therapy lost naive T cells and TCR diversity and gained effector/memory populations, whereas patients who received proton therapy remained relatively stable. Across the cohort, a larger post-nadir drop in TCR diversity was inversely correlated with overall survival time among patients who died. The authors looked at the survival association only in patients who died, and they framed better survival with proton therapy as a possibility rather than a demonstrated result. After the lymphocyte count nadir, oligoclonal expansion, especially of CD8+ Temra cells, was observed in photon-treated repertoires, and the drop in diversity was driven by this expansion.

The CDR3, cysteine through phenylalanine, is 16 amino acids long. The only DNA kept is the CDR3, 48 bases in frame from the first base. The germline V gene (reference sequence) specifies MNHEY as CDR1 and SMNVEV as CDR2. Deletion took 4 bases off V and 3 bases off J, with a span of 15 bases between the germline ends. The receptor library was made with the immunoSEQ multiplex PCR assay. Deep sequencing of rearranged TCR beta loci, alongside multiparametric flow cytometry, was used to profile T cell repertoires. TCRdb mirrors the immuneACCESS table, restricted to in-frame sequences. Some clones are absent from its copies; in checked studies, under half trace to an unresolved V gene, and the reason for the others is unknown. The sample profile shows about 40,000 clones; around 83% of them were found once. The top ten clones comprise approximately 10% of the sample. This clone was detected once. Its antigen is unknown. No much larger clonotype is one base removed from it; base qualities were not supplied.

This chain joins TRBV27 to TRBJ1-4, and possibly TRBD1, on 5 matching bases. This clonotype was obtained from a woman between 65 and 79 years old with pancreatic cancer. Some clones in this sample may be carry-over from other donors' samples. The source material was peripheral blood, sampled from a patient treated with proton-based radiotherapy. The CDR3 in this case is CASSWAGITANEKLFF. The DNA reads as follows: TGTGCCAGCAGTTGGGCAGGGATTACTGCTAATGAAAAACTGTTTTTT.